What follows are 16 T cell receptor beta chains derived from one specimen sequenced in a study of blood T cell repertoires in COVID-19. TCRdb keeps only in-frame clones here, not all; method: immunoSEQ multiplex PCR. The repertoire holds roughly 300,000 clones, about nine tenths seen once, with more than 9% in the top ten. The sequencing sample was made of PBMCs or T cells enriched from blood (not recorded which). These receptor sequences come from a woman aged 18-35 years who had recovered from COVID-19.

This clone was recorded only once. This chain links TRBV28 with TRBJ2-2; tentatively, D is TRBD2 (7 bases). This CDR3 contains 13 residues. Germline CDR1 reads MDHEN; CDR2 reads SYDVKM. With 7 bases removed from V and 4 bases from J, the gap between germline ends came to 10 bases. The DNA of the CDR3 is TGTGCCAGCATGGGGGGGGCCACCGGGGAGCTGTTTTTT. It encodes CASMGGATGELFF.

J is TRBJ1-1 and V is TRBV28, with no clear D. This CDR3 spans 12 amino acids. Trimming cost V 8 bases and J 7 bases, with 14 bases left between them. Looked up from germline, CDR1 is MDHEN and CDR2 is SYDVKM. The CDR3 loop reads CASAPTEYEAFF. DNA of the CDR3: TGTGCCAGCGCCCCCACAGAGTATGAAGCTTTCTTT.

This clone appeared a few times. V and J are TRBV30 and TRBJ1-3; TRBD1 is a possible D gene (5 bases). CDR1 and CDR2 (germline): GTSNPN, SVGIG (reference sequence). This CDR3 has 13 residues. V gave up 3 bases and J gave up 11 bases, with 17 bases separating them. The CDR3 loop reads CAWSQTSGVAIYF. The DNA of the CDR3 is TGTGCCTGGAGCCAGACGTCGGGGGTGGCCATATATTTT.

V and J are TRBV5-4 and TRBJ1-2, with D possibly TRBD1 on 6 matching bases. The germline gives CDR1 SGHNT, CDR2 YYREEE (reference sequence). The CDR3 covers 12 residues. The ends were cut back, 2 bases at V and 8 bases at J, with 10 bases in the middle. CDR3 nucleotides: TGTGCCAGCAGCTTCCAGGGGCAAGGCTACACCTTC. Amino acid sequence: CASSFQGQGYTF.

The chain employs TRBV11-2 and TRBJ1-1, with D maybe TRBD1 (5 bases). CDR3 length equals 17 residues. Trimming left V 2 bases short and J 4 bases short, with 20 bases between. Germline-derived CDR1 and CDR2 are SGHAT and FQNNGV. The CDR3 is CASSLLLFRREGTEAFF. The CDR3 DNA reads as TGTGCCAGCAGCTTACTCTTGTTTCGCAGGGAGGGCACTGAAGCTTTCTTT.

The chain couples TRBV9 to TRBJ1-1, with D hard to call. Germline V gene lookup returns CDR1 SGDLS and CDR2 YYNGEE. This CDR3 is built from 12 residues. Trimming pared 3 bases from V and 6 bases from J, leaving 9 bases between. The CDR3 sequence: CASSDPRAEAFF. The CDR3 DNA reads TGTGCCAGCAGCGATCCACGGGCTGAAGCTTTCTTT.

Here the CDR3 DNA reads TGTGCCACCAGCAGGGGACACCCCAACTCTGGGGCCAACGTCCTGACTTTC. Translation gives CATSRGHPNSGANVLTF. The chain links TRBV15 to TRBJ2-6; D might be TRBD1 (6 bases). The germline V gene encodes CDR1 LNHNV and CDR2 YYDKDF (reference sequence). The CDR3 extends over 17 amino acids. V was trimmed by 3 bases and J by 0 bases, leaving 12 bases between them.

The chain has TRBV27 and TRBJ2-7; 10 bases are a match to TRBD2. Per germline, CDR1 MNHEY and CDR2 SMNVEV (reference sequence). The V gene end was trimmed by 7 bases and the J gene end by 3 bases; junction bases not matched to a gene: 18. The CDR3 has 18 residues. CDR3 in DNA: TGTGCCAGCACTCCCCTAGCGGGAGTCACCCTCACATACTACGAGCAGTACTTC. This encodes CASTPLAGVTLTYYEQYF.

The chain couples TRBV14 to TRBJ1-2, with D unresolved. The CDR3 runs 13 residues. Trimming took off 3 bases at V and 2 bases at J, with 7 bases between the two ends. CDR1 is SGHDN, CDR2 FVKESK, per germline. As DNA, the CDR3 is TGTGCCAGCAGCCAGGGCTTCAACTATGGCTACACCTTC. Translation gives CASSQGFNYGYTF.

This rearrangement joins TRBV2 to TRBJ1-5; 7 nucleotides agree with TRBD1. From germline, CDR1 is SNHLY and CDR2 FYNNEI. The CDR3 has 13 amino acids. Trimming cost V 9 bases and J 0 bases; bases outside gene matches: 2. This CDR3 is CASGTDSNQPQHF. CDR3 DNA sequence: TGTGCCAGTGGGACAGATAGCAATCAGCCCCAGCATTTT.

The chain joins TRBV7-9 to TRBJ2-2; D is uncertain. Germline assignment: CDR1 SEHNR and CDR2 FQNEAQ (reference sequence). The ends were cut back, 5 bases at V and 6 bases at J, with 4 bases in the middle. This CDR3 is 11 amino acids long. Here the CDR3 DNA reads TGTGCCAGCAGCCCCGCCGGGGAGCTGTTTTTT. Translation gives CASSPAGELFF. Together with reference TRBV7-9 and TRBJ2-2, the CDR3 gives the full variable domain: DTGVSQNPRHKITKRGQNVTFRCDPISEHNRLYWYRQTLGQGPEFLTYFQNEAQLEKSRLLSDRFSAERPKGSFSTLEIQRTEQGDSAMYLCASSPAGELFFGEGSRLTVL.

The chain is built from TRBV7-2 and TRBJ1-6, with D perhaps matching TRBD1 (5 bases). CDR3 length: 15 residues. The V end lost 4 bases, the J end lost 9 bases, and 16 bases lay between the germline ends. From germline, CDR1 is SGHTA and CDR2 FQGNSA. The CDR3 reads CASSSSGTGVSPLHF. CDR3 bases: TGTGCCAGCAGCTCTTCAGGGACGGGGGTTTCACCCCTCCACTTT.

The V call is TRBV27, the J call TRBJ1-5; D gene uncertain. This CDR3 has 13 amino acids. V lost 6 bases and J lost 5, with 11 bases in between. CDR1 is MNHEY and CDR2 is SMNVEV in the germline V gene (reference sequence). DNA for the CDR3: TGTGCCAGCAGATCCGTCTTTGATCAGCCCCAGCATTTT. The encoded protein is CASRSVFDQPQHF.

V and J are TRBV7-6 and TRBJ2-1; 10 nucleotides match TRBD2. CDR3 length equals 16 residues. With V trimmed by 0 bases and J by 7 bases, 6 bases remained unmatched. From germline, CDR1 is SGHVS and CDR2 FNYEAQ. CDR3 residues: CASSLAGAGLANEQFF. In DNA, the CDR3 is TGTGCCAGCAGCTTAGCCGGAGCGGGACTAGCGAATGAGCAGTTCTTC.

The V gene is TRBV6-4, the J gene TRBJ1-6; D possibly corresponds to TRBD1 (6 bases). Germline loops: CDR1 MRHNA, CDR2 SNTAGT. CDR3 size: 16 residues. V lost 2 bases, J lost 3 bases, and 11 bases lay in between. Here the CDR3 DNA reads TGTGCCAGCAGTGACACTACAGGGTTCTATAATTCACCCCTCCACTTT. Translating it yields CASSDTTGFYNSPLHF.

This clone has a count of ten or more. This sequence joins TRBV5-1 and TRBJ2-5; 7 bases agree with TRBD1. Germline V gives CDR1 SGHRS, CDR2 YFSETQ. The CDR3 runs to 14 residues. Germline trimming cut 4 bases from V and 4 bases from J; bases unmatched to any gene: 7. CDR3: CASSARQGPETQYF. CDR3 nucleotide sequence: TGCGCCAGCAGCGCTCGACAGGGCCCAGAGACCCAGTACTTC.